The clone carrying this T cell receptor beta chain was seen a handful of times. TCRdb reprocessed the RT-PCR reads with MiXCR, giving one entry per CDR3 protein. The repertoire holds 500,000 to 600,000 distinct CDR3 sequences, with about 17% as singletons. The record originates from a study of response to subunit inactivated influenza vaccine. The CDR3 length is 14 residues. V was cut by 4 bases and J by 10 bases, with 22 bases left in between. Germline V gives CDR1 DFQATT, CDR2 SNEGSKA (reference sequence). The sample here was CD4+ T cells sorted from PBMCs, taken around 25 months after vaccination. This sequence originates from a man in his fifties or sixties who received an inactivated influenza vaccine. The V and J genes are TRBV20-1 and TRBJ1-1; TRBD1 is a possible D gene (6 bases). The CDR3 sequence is CSAIPITGLIGAFF. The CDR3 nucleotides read TGCAGTGCTATCCCAATCACAGGGTTAATAGGAGCTTTCTTT.